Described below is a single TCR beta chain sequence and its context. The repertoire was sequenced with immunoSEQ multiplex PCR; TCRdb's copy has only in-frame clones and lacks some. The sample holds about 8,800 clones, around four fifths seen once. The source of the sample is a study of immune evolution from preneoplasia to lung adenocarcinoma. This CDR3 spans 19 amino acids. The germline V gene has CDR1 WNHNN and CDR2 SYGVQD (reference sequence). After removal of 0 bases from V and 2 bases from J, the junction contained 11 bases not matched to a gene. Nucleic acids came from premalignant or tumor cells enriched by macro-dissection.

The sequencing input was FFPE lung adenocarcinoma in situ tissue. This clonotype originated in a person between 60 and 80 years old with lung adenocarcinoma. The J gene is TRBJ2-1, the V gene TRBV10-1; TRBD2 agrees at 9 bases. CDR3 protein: CASSESTRVAGVTYNEQFF. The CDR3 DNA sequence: TGCGCCAGCAGTGAGTCAACGAGGGTAGCGGGGGTTACCTACAATGAGCAGTTCTTC.